This T cell receptor beta chain was captured in a study of blood T cell repertoires in COVID-19. Recruited during active infection, patients (from Seattle) were subsequently followed longitudinally. As handled by the study authors: Researchers report that nucleated cell counts were estimated from reference gene primer amplification. The method was immunoSEQ multiplex PCR; TCRdb's version includes in-frame clones alone and lacks a portion of them. Clonal size and the V and J genes are those of that table, whereas D and trimming came from the DNA. The table records roughly 280,000 clones, around 87% of them present only once. The table lists this clone with a count of one. V was trimmed by 8 bases and J by 0 bases, leaving 16 bases between them. This CDR3 comprises 15 residues. From germline, CDR1 is LNHDA and CDR2 SQIVND (reference sequence).

The rearrangement uses TRBV19 and TRBJ1-2, with D possibly matching TRBD1 (5 bases). This receptor was obtained from a woman aged 55-70 years with COVID-19, enrolled during active disease. Sequencing was done on a sample of peripheral blood. Here the CDR3 reads CASWQVDSTNYGYTF. The CDR3 DNA reads as TGTGCCAGTTGGCAAGTTGACAGCACTAACTATGGCTACACCTTC.